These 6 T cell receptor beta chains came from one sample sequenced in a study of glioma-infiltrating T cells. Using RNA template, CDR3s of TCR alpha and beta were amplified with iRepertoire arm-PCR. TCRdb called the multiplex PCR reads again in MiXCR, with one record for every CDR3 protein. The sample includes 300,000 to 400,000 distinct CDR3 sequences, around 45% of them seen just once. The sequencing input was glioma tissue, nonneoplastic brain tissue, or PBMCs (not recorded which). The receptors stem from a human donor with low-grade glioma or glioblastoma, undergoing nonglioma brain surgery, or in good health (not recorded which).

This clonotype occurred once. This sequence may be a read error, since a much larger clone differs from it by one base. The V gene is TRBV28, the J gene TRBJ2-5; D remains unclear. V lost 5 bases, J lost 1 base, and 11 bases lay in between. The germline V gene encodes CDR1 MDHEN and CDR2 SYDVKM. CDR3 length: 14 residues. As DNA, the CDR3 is TGTGCCAGCAGTGCGGCACAGATCCAAGAGACCCAGTACTTC. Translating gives CASSAAQIQETQYF.

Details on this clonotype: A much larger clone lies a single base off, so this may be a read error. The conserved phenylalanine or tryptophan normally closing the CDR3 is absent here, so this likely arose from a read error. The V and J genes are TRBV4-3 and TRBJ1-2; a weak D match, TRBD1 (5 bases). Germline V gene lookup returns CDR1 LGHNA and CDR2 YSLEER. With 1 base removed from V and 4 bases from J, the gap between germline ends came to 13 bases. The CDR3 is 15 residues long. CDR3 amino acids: CASSQVRQLLYGYTL. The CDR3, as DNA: TGCGCCAGCAGCCAAGTAAGACAGTTACTCTATGGCTACACCTTA.

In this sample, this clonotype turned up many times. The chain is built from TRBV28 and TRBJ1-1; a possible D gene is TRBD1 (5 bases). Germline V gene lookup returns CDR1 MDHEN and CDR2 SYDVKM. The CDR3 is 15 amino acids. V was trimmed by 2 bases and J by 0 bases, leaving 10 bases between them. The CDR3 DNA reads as TGTGCCAGCAGTTTACCGGGACGGTTGAACACTGAAGCTTTCTTT. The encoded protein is CASSLPGRLNTEAFF. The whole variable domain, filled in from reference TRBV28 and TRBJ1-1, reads DVKVTQSSRYLVKRTGEKVFLECVQDMDHENMFWYRQDPGLGLRLIYFSYDVKMKEKGDIPEGYSVSREKKERFSLILESASTNQTSMYLCASSLPGRLNTEAFFGQGTRLTVV.

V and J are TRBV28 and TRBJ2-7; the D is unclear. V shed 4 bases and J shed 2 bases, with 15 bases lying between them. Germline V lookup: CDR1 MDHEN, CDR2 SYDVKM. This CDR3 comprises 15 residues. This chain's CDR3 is CASSSLGYSTYEQYF. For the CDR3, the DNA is TGTGCCAGCAGTTCGTTAGGATACTCGACCTACGAGCAGTACTTC.

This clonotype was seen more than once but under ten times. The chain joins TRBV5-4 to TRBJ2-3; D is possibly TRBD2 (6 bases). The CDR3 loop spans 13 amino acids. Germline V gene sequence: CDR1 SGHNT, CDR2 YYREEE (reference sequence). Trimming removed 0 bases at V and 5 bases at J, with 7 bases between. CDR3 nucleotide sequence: TGTGCCAGCAGCTTGGGGAGGGAAGATACGCAGTATTTT. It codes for CASSLGREDTQYF.

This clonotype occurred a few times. CDR3 region: CASSSTWLNTIYF. The CDR3 DNA reads as TGTGCCAGCAGCTCGACGTGGTTAAACACCATATATTTT. The gene calls are TRBV5-4 and TRBJ1-3, with unresolved D. V lost 3 bases to trimming and J lost 6 bases, with 10 bases between them. Germline CDR1 reads SGHNT; CDR2 reads YYREEE (reference sequence). The CDR3 has 13 amino acids.